The source of this T cell receptor beta chain is a study of T cell repertoires in cytomegalovirus infection. This clonotype turned up a few times. CDR3 size: 16 residues. Germline CDR1 reads MDHEN; CDR2 reads SYDVKM. Trimming stripped 6 bases from V and 1 base from J, with 18 bases between. From the reads, TCRdb called clonotypes with MiXCR, one entry per CDR3 protein. Of about 680,000 distinct CDR3 sequences in the sample, 24% were seen once. The specimen sequenced was CD8+ T cells from PBMCs. This sequence joins TRBV28 and TRBJ2-5; TRBD1 might be the D (5 bases). The receptor's source is a human donor in good health (CMV status not recorded). Some clones in this sample may be carry-over from other donors' samples. CDR3 sequence (DNA): TGTGCCAGCAGCCCAATCAGGGCAGACCTCCAAGAGACCCAGTACTTC. It yields the protein CASSPIRADLQETQYF.